The 3 T cell receptor beta chains presented below share a single source sample, sequenced in a study of cytomegalovirus exposure and HLA in healthy donors. Libraries were prepared by immunoSEQ multiplex PCR; TCRdb keeps only in-frame clonotypes and omits some of them. The profile shows approximately 170,000 clones, roughly 89% of them singletons. Sequenced input: PBMCs. The receptors were gathered from a woman between 18 and 29 years old in good health and CMV-seropositive.

The genes are TRBV7-8 and TRBJ1-1; D call uncertain. The germline CDR1 and CDR2 sequences are SGHVS and FQNEAQ. The V and J ends lost 2 bases and 0 bases respectively, with 10 bases between them. The CDR3 has 15 residues. CDR3 in amino acids: CASSLIPGVNTEAFF. DNA for the CDR3: TGTGCCAGCAGCTTAATACCAGGCGTGAACACTGAAGCTTTCTTT.

CDR3 region: CASSVGVEETQYF. Here the CDR3 DNA reads TGTGCCAGCAGCGTAGGAGTGGAAGAGACCCAGTACTTC. The V call is TRBV9, the J call TRBJ2-5, with D unresolved. This CDR3 region has 13 residues. Germline assignment: CDR1 SGDLS and CDR2 YYNGEE. V lost 0 bases and J lost 3, with 6 bases in between.

The genes are TRBV6-6 and TRBJ2-5; TRBD2 matches at 8 bases. The J segment lost 1 base and the V segment lost 5 bases, leaving 6 bases of the junction unmatched. Germline values: CDR1 MNHNY, CDR2 SVGAGI (reference sequence). This CDR3 is built from 15 residues. CDR3 amino acids: CASSQPSGGQETQYF. The CDR3 DNA sequence: TGTGCCAGCAGTCAGCCGAGCGGGGGCCAAGAGACCCAGTACTTC.